The rows below give T cell receptor beta chains drawn from one sample of a study of cytomegalovirus exposure and HLA in healthy donors. TCRdb's copy holds only in-frame clones and misses some; the assay was immunoSEQ multiplex PCR. Seen in this sample are under 90,000 clones; the ten most common clones hold approximately 7.5%. Sequencing used PBMCs. The origin of the receptors is a female donor in good health and CMV-seropositive. The CDR3 runs from the conserved cysteine through the conserved F or W. A D gene is named only where the DNA matches it firmly. Only some rows state a clone size, as once, few, many or a class for expanded clones.

CDR3nt	CDR3aa	abundance	d_gene	v_gene	j_gene
TGTGCCCGGGAAGAGGCCGGGGGCACTGAAGCTTTCTTT	CAREEAGGTEAFF	NA	NA	TRBV30	TRBJ1-1
TGTGCCAGTAGTGATCCGGGACAACCGGGGAGGGACACGCAGTATTTT	CASSDPGQPGRDTQYF	NA	NA	TRBV19	TRBJ2-3
TGTGCCAGCAGCGAACGACTAGCATCGGATGAGCAGTTCTTC	CASSERLASDEQFF	NA	TRBD2	TRBV9	TRBJ2-1
TGTGCCAGCAGCTTACAGGGGGGCTATGGCTACACCTTC	CASSLQGGYGYTF	NA	TRBD1	TRBV7-2	TRBJ1-2
TGCGCCAGCAGCCAAGGATCGAGCGGGCTCGGGAACATTCAGTACTTC	CASSQGSSGLGNIQYF	NA	NA	TRBV4-3	TRBJ2-4
TGTGCCAGCAGTGATCAGGGGGCGCGAGAAAAACTGTTTTTT	CASSDQGAREKLFF	NA	TRBD1	TRBV2	TRBJ1-4
TGTGCCAGTAGTATTGAATCCTCGGTCGGCTCCTACGAGCAGTACTTC	CASSIESSVGSYEQYF	NA	NA	TRBV19	TRBJ2-7
TGTGCCAGCAGTTACTGGCGGGGGGCGGGCACAGATACGCAGTATTTT	CASSYWRGAGTDTQYF	NA	TRBD2	TRBV6-5	TRBJ2-3
TGTGCCAGTACCCCCCAGGGGACTAGGGCATCGTCAGATACGCAGTATTTT	CASTPQGTRASSDTQYF	NA	TRBD2	TRBV19	TRBJ2-3
TGTGCCAGTAGGGAAACTCAGGGGGCTGGGAGTTCACCCCTCCACTTT	CASRETQGAGSSPLHF	NA	TRBD1	TRBV19	TRBJ1-6
TGTGCCAGCAGAATACAGGGGGATGATGGCTACACCTTC	CASRIQGDDGYTF	NA	TRBD1	TRBV6-1	TRBJ1-2
TGCGCCAGCAGCTTGGGGGGAGTTGAAGCTTTCTTT	CASSLGGVEAFF	NA	NA	TRBV5-1	TRBJ1-1
TGTGCCAGCAGTCCCCGAGGGCAGGCGTCCTACGAGCAGTACTTC	CASSPRGQASYEQYF	NA	NA	TRBV6-5	TRBJ2-7
TGTGCCAGCAGCTTAGAGACTCGAATAGGGTTCTTC	CASSLETRIGFF	NA	NA	TRBV7-9	TRBJ2-1
TGCGCCAGCAGCCAAGTAGCGGGAGGTGATACGCAGTATTTT	CASSQVAGGDTQYF	NA	TRBD2	TRBV4-3	TRBJ2-3
TGTGCCACCAGCAGAGATTCGGGGGCAACTAATGAAAAACTGTTTTTT	CATSRDSGATNEKLFF	NA	NA	TRBV15	TRBJ1-4
TGTGCCAGCAGCGAGACGGGACAGCCGGTAAACGAGCAGTACTTC	CASSETGQPVNEQYF	NA	TRBD1	TRBV9	TRBJ2-7
TGCGCCAGCAGCTTGGACAGGTTGAGGGGGACTAGCCGCACAGATACGCAGTATTTT	CASSLDRLRGTSRTDTQYF	NA	TRBD2	TRBV5-1	TRBJ2-3
TGTGCCAGCAGCCTGGTGGGGGGTCAAGAGACCCAGTACTTC	CASSLVGGQETQYF	NA	NA	TRBV7-2	TRBJ2-5
TGTGCCAGCAGTCCGACAGGGGCCCGCTCTGGGGCCAACGTCCTGACTTTC	CASSPTGARSGANVLTF	NA	TRBD1	TRBV27	TRBJ2-6
TGTGCCAGCAGCCTAAGAATACTAGCGGGAGACACAGATACGCAGTATTTT	CASSLRILAGDTDTQYF	NA	TRBD2	TRBV5-4	TRBJ2-3
TGTGCCAGCAGCTTTTTACTAGCGGAACCAACGAGCACAGATACGCAGTATTTT	CASSFLLAEPTSTDTQYF	NA	TRBD2	TRBV5-6	TRBJ2-3
TGTGCCAGCTCACCGGGGGACAGTTACGAGCAGTACTTC	CASSPGDSYEQYF	NA	TRBD1	TRBV18	TRBJ2-7
TGTGCCAGCTCACCACCAGGGTCAGGGGTCTTGAATGGCTACACCTTC	CASSPPGSGVLNGYTF	NA	NA	TRBV18	TRBJ1-2
TGTGCCTGGAGTGGACAGGCTTACGAGCAGTACTTC	CAWSGQAYEQYF	NA	NA	TRBV30	TRBJ2-7
TGTGCCAGCTCACCAAACACAGGGGGAACTGAAGCTTTCTTT	CASSPNTGGTEAFF	medium-sized	TRBD1	TRBV18	TRBJ1-1
TGTGCTAGTGCTGTAGATCTTAACTATGGCTACACCTTC	CASAVDLNYGYTF	NA	NA	TRBV12-5	TRBJ1-2
TGTGCCAGCGTTAGCGGGAGAGGGTCCTACGAGCAGTACTTC	CASVSGRGSYEQYF	NA	TRBD2	TRBV6-5	TRBJ2-7
TGCAGCGTTGGCGGATCCCAGTTCTTC	CSVGGSQFF	NA	NA	TRBV29-1	TRBJ2-1
TGCAGCGGCCGAGGATCGGCCGACAATGAGCAGTTCTTC	CSGRGSADNEQFF	NA	NA	TRBV29-1	TRBJ2-1
TGTGCCAGCGGCTACGGAGGGCATGACCAGTACTTC	CASGYGGHDQYF	NA	NA	TRBV21-1	TRBJ2-5
TGTGCCAGCAGCTTGCGGGACAGGCCCGGCTACGAGCAGTACTTC	CASSLRDRPGYEQYF	NA	TRBD1	TRBV5-6	TRBJ2-7
TGTGCCAGTAGTCCCGGGACACCCTCCTCTGGAAACACCATATATTTT	CASSPGTPSSGNTIYF	NA	NA	TRBV19	TRBJ1-3
TGTGCCAGCAGCCCGAGACTAGCGGGAGGGCAAGAGACCCAGTACTTC	CASSPRLAGGQETQYF	NA	TRBD2	TRBV11-2	TRBJ2-5
TGTGCCAGCAGTTACGGCCGGACCAGGGGCGAAGCTTTCTTT	CASSYGRTRGEAFF	NA	NA	TRBV6-5	TRBJ1-1
TGCGCCAGCAGCCAAGGGGCCGGGACAGGGAACGACAATGAGCAGTTCTTC	CASSQGAGTGNDNEQFF	NA	TRBD1	TRBV4-1	TRBJ2-1
TGTGCCAGCAGCTTTATGACGTGGGAGGGCCGGAATGAGCAGTTCTTC	CASSFMTWEGRNEQFF	NA	TRBD2	TRBV7-2	TRBJ2-1
TGTGCCAGCAGTGACTGTCCAAGTCTCCTAGTCGACAATGAAAAACTGTTTTTT	CASSDCPSLLVDNEKLFF	NA	NA	TRBV6-1	TRBJ1-4
TGCGCCAGCAGCCAAGAGGGGGCTAGAGCCGGGGAGCTGTTTTTT	CASSQEGARAGELFF	NA	NA	TRBV4-3	TRBJ2-2
TGTGCCAGCAGCATTAGCGGGGCTGAGCAGTTCTTC	CASSISGAEQFF	NA	TRBD2	TRBV9	TRBJ2-1
TGTGCCAGCAGCGTAGTAGCGGGAGGGCCCGGGGAGCTGTTTTTT	CASSVVAGGPGELFF	NA	TRBD2	TRBV9	TRBJ2-2
TGTGCCAGCAGCTTGGCCGGGACAGGGTCGACAGATACGCAGTATTTT	CASSLAGTGSTDTQYF	NA	TRBD1	TRBV5-6	TRBJ2-3